The 17 T cell receptor beta chains below were found in one sample sequenced in a study of post-analysis software for immune sequencing data. No antigen has been assigned to these receptors. Study outcomes and limitations: Elevated frequency relative to controls characterized 4 or 5 TRBV segments in patients, TRBV5-6, TRBV5-1 and TRBV20-1 among them.

Libraries were made from TCR beta cDNA, and they carried unique molecular identifiers. TCRdb used MiXCR to reprocess the PCR reads, holding one entry per CDR3 protein. Among approximately 730,000 distinct CDR3 sequences, 30% were seen once, and the ten largest hold around 0.56%. Material for sequencing was blood. The receptors were sampled from a girl between 10 and 17 years old with multiple sclerosis.

The rearrangement links TRBV7-8 to TRBJ2-3; D not certain. The CDR3 is 16 amino acids. CDR1 is SGHVS, CDR2 FQNEAQ, per germline. With 1 base removed from V and 0 bases from J, the gap between germline ends came to 11 bases. CDR3 coding DNA: TGTGCCAGCAGCTTAGTGAGGCTATCAAGCACAGATACGCAGTATTTT. Translated: CASSLVRLSSTDTQYF.

The chain uses TRBV5-1 and TRBJ1-2, with TRBD1 as a possible D gene (6 bases). CDR1 is SGHRS, CDR2 YFSETQ, per germline. V was clipped by 4 bases and J by 4 bases, with 17 bases between them. The CDR3 extends over 15 amino acids. The CDR3 nucleotides are TGCGCCAGCAGCCGGGAGGACAGTTCTTTCTATGGCTACACCTTC. It codes for CASSREDSSFYGYTF.

This chain links TRBV10-3 with TRBJ2-1, with 11 bases lining up with TRBD2. The J call may be incorrect, as the DNA end agrees better with TRBJ2-7. CDR3 length: 16 amino acids. Germline V gene data show CDR1 as ENHRY and CDR2 as SYGVKD. The CDR3 loop reads CAISERGLAENNEQYF. As DNA, the CDR3 is TGTGCCATCAGTGAGCGGGGACTAGCGGAAAACAATGAGCAGTACTTC.

This clonotype was picked up a small number of times. The V gene is TRBV18, the J gene TRBJ2-7, with TRBD1 identical over 7 bases. Germline loops: CDR1 KGHSH, CDR2 LQKENI. The junction had 9 bases not matched to a gene; V was cut back by 3 bases and J by 1 base. The CDR3 spans 16 residues. The CDR3 sequence: CASSPNKGGFSYEQYF. The CDR3, as DNA: TGTGCCAGCTCACCCAACAAAGGGGGCTTTTCCTACGAGCAGTACTTC.

This chain uses TRBV6-5 with TRBJ2-3; tentative D call: TRBD2 (6 bases). The CDR3 extends over 17 amino acids. V was clipped by 4 bases and J by 0 bases, with 17 bases between them. Germline V CDR1 and CDR2: MNHEY, SVGAGI. CDR3 DNA sequence: TGTGCCAGCAGTTTGTTCGGGGGAGGCCCTAGCACAGATACGCAGTATTTT. This gives the protein CASSLFGGGPSTDTQYF.

This clonotype was found a few times. The chain links TRBV29-1 to TRBJ2-5; 7 nucleotides match TRBD2. With 2 bases clipped from V and 2 bases from J, the junction kept 5 bases outside the gene matches. The V gene's germline CDR1 is SQVTM and CDR2 ANQGSEA. The CDR3 has 14 residues. This chain's CDR3 is CSVEWLAEQETQYF. The DNA of the CDR3 is TGCAGCGTTGAATGGCTAGCGGAACAAGAGACCCAGTACTTC.

The chain is built from TRBV7-2 and TRBJ2-3; the D gene is possibly TRBD2 (6 bases). This CDR3 region has 18 residues. V gave up 2 bases and J gave up 4 bases, with 22 bases separating them. From germline, CDR1 is SGHTA and CDR2 FQGNSA. The CDR3 sequence: CASSLRLRREWGPDTQYF. CDR3 DNA: TGTGCCAGCAGCTTACGTCTTCGCCGGGAGTGGGGTCCAGATACGCAGTATTTT.

The V and J genes are TRBV10-3 and TRBJ2-1; D perhaps matches TRBD2 (5 bases). V was clipped by 6 bases and J by 9 bases, with 15 bases between them. Germline CDR1 is ENHRY and CDR2 is SYGVKD. CDR3 length: 13 residues. This chain's CDR3 is CAIRERSEGEQFF. The CDR3 DNA reads as TGTGCCATCAGGGAGCGGTCCGAGGGTGAGCAGTTCTTC.

This clonotype has only a few counts. The chain is built from TRBV20-1 and TRBJ2-5; 8 bases map to TRBD1. Trimming cost V 5 bases and J 11 bases; bases outside gene matches: 13. Germline assignment: CDR1 DFQATT and CDR2 SNEGSKA (reference sequence). The CDR3 contains 13 residues. CDR3 sequence reads: CSAELSQGAWQYF. CDR3 DNA sequence: TGCAGTGCTGAATTGAGTCAGGGGGCTTGGCAGTACTTC.

The J gene is TRBJ2-1, the V gene TRBV7-2; tentatively, D is TRBD2 (6 bases). CDR3 length: 18 residues. Germline CDR1 is SGHTA and CDR2 is FQGNSA. The V gene lost 2 bases and the J gene lost 0 bases, with 17 bases spanning the gap. The CDR3, as DNA: TGTGCCAGCAGCTTACGGGGGAGAGGGGATATCTCCTACAATGAGCAGTTCTTC. Translating gives CASSLRGRGDISYNEQFF.

This clonotype appeared a few times. V gene TRBV7-9 combines with J gene TRBJ2-6; D may match TRBD1 or TRBD2 (5 bases each). Trimming removed 7 bases at V and 4 bases at J, with 23 bases between. Per the germline V gene, CDR1 is SEHNR and CDR2 is FQNEAQ (reference sequence). The CDR3 extends over 18 amino acids. In DNA, the CDR3 is TGTGCCAGCACCCCTCCCCCGGGACCCCATGGGGGGGCCAACGTCCTGACTTTC. It encodes CASTPPPGPHGGANVLTF.

This clonotype showed up just a few times. V usage is TRBV29-1 and J usage is TRBJ1-2; D call uncertain. V lost 7 bases, J lost 4 bases, and 16 bases lay in between. CDR1 is SQVTM, CDR2 ANQGSEA, per germline. The CDR3 spans 13 residues. DNA of the CDR3: TGCAGCGGTGGGGAGAACCCCCTCTATGGCTACACCTTC. Its protein product is CSGGENPLYGYTF.

The chain links TRBV10-3 to TRBJ2-3; 7 nucleotides align to TRBD1. CDR1 is ENHRY and CDR2 is SYGVKD in the germline V gene. J gave up 4 bases and V 3 bases, and 4 bases lay outside the gene matches. The CDR3 consists of 14 residues. The CDR3 nucleotides are TGTGCCATCAGTGAAGGGGGCAGGGCAGATACGCAGTATTTT. This encodes CAISEGGRADTQYF.

The V call is TRBV5-1, the J call TRBJ2-3; D is uncertain. The CDR3 loop spans 14 amino acids. Germline CDR1 is SGHRS and CDR2 is YFSETQ. With 4 bases removed from V and 3 bases from J, the gap between germline ends came to 12 bases. Here the CDR3 reads CASSQTLGTDTQYF. The CDR3 nucleotides are TGCGCCAGCAGCCAGACCCTGGGGACAGATACGCAGTATTTT.

The chain carries TRBV27 and TRBJ2-2; TRBD2 matches at 10 bases. Germline CDR1 is MNHEY and CDR2 is SMNVEV (reference sequence). Germline trimming cut 6 bases from V and 2 bases from J; bases unmatched to any gene: 12. The CDR3 has 18 residues. CDR3 nucleotide sequence: TGTGCCAGCAGCCATTTGTCCGGGACTAGCGTTAACACCGGGGAGCTGTTTTTT. Its translation is CASSHLSGTSVNTGELFF.

This chain joins TRBV4-1 and TRBJ2-5; TRBD2 aligns across 11 bases. Trimming at V came to 7 bases and at J to 4 bases, leaving 11 bases not matched to a gene. Germline V lookup: CDR1 MGHRA, CDR2 YSYEKL. There are 16 residues in the CDR3. CDR3 sequence: CASTSLTSGVGETQYF. CDR3 coding DNA: TGCGCCAGCACCTCCTTGACTAGCGGGGTCGGAGAGACCCAGTACTTC.

For this clonotype: A much larger clone is a single base away; this may be a read error. The chain couples TRBV10-3 to TRBJ2-3; D tentatively reads TRBD1 or TRBD2 (5 bases each). The CDR3 is made up of 15 amino acids. V was clipped by 2 bases and J by 4 bases, with 13 bases between them. Germline values: CDR1 ENHRY, CDR2 SYGVKD. The CDR3 loop reads CAISERRGASDTQYF. CDR3 coding DNA: TGTGCCATCAGTGAGAGACGGGGCGCGTCAGATACGCAGTATTTT.